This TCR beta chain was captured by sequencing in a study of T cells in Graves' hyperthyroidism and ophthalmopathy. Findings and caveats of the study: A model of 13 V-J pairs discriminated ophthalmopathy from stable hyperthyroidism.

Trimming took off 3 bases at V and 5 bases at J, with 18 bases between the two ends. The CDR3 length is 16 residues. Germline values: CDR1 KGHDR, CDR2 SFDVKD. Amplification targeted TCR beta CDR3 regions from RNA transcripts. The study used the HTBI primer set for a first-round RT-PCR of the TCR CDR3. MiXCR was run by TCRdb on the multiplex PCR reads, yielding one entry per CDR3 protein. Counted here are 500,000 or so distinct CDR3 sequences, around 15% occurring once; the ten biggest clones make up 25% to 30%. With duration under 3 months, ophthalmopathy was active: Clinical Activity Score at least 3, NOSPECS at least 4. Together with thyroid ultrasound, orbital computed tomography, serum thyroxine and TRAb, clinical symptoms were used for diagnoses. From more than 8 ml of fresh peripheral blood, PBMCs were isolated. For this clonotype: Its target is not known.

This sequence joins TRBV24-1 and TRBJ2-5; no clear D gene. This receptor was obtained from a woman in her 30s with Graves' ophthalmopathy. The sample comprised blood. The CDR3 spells CATSDPNLGSRETQYF. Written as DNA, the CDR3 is TGTGCCACCAGTGATCCGAACCTAGGCAGCCGGGAGACCCAGTACTTC.